Included here is one TCR beta chain sequence, with context. Clones were sequenced by immunoSEQ multiplex PCR, and TCRdb holds only the in-frame ones, with some missing. Of 110,000 or so clones in the sample, roughly nine tenths were seen once. This entry is derived from a study of cytomegalovirus exposure and HLA in healthy donors. CDR1 is WSHSY, CDR2 SAAADI, per germline. Losses at the gene ends were 4 bases for V and 7 bases for J; bases not matched to a gene: 7. This CDR3 has 15 amino acids. Sequenced sample: PBMCs. The chain links TRBV10-2 to TRBJ1-5; 10 bases are a match to TRBD1. The clonotype originates from a young man in good health and CMV-seropositive. The CDR3, as DNA: TGCGCCAGCAGTGGCGACAGGGGGCTAAACCAGCCCCAGCATTTT. Amino acids: CASSGDRGLNQPQHF.